The clone carrying this TCR beta chain was detected many times. No antigen is known for it. TCRbeta library construction was performed incorporating unique molecular identifiers. TCRdb ran MiXCR on the PCR reads and lists one entry per CDR3 protein. The sample holds 200,000 to 250,000 distinct CDR3 sequences; 8.4% are singletons and the top ten take roughly 36%. These data belong to a study of T-cell reconstitution after alpha-beta-depleted transplantation in children. General study results and limits: At the one-year point after transplant, T-cell counts and TCRbeta diversity were found to come mostly from T cells that had been newly produced.

Specimen: PBMCs, mostly from graft donor cells, collected 360 days after TCRalphabeta/CD19-depleted stem cell transplant. The receptor was isolated from a male patient aged 2-15 years who had a stem cell transplant for acute myeloid leukemia, so the T cells may come from the graft donor.

CDR3 in amino acids: CASSLTYNEQFF. The CDR3, as DNA: TGTGCCAGCAGCTTAACGTACAATGAGCAGTTCTTC. The chain has TRBV11-1 and TRBJ2-1; D is unclear. The CDR3 length is 12 residues. Trimming cost V 2 bases and J 4 bases, with 3 bases left between them. The germline CDR1 and CDR2 sequences are SGHAT and FQDESV (reference sequence).